The 17 T cell receptor beta chains below were found in one sample sequenced in a study of T cells expressing NK-cell markers. TCRdb processed the 5' RACE reads again and assigns one entry to each CDR3 protein, with no DNA. The sample yields about 550,000 distinct CDR3 sequences, of which the top ten take up about 3.6%. Material for sequencing was blood T cells: a sorted CD56 or NKG2C T cell subset, CD4+ or CD8+ T cells, or bulk PBMC T cells (not recorded which). These receptors originate from a man aged 18-30 years in good health.

The rearrangement joins TRBV6-5 to TRBJ2-5. Germline CDR1 reads MNHEY; CDR2 reads SVGAGI. The CDR3 spans 14 residues. The CDR3 spells CASSYSNTVQTQYF.

This chain uses TRBV6-5 with TRBJ1-6. The V gene's germline CDR1 is MNHEY and CDR2 SVGAGI. The CDR3 extends over 15 amino acids. CDR3 residues: CASSYVRSSNSPLHF.

The rearrangement joins TRBV7-8 to TRBJ2-1; TCRdb indicates TRBD2, and absent DNA this call remains unverified. The germline CDR1 and CDR2 sequences are SGHVS and FQNEAQ. The CDR3 consists of 15 residues. The CDR3 reads CASSLGTSDNNEQFF.

The chain recombines TRBV7-6 with TRBJ1-5. Germline V gene data show CDR1 as SGHVS and CDR2 as FNYEAQ. This CDR3 spans 17 amino acids. Here the CDR3 reads CASSLDSGRHGNQPQHF.

The rearrangement links TRBV5-1 to TRBJ2-2; TCRdb's assignment of TRBD2 cannot be checked, as there is no DNA. CDR1 and CDR2 from the germline V gene are SGHRS and YFSETQ. The CDR3 consists of 17 residues. The CDR3: CASSSSTSGTNTGELFF.

The chain couples TRBV19 to TRBJ1-1. In germline, CDR1 is LNHDA, CDR2 SQIVND (reference sequence). This CDR3 has 15 residues. The CDR3 is CASSTQTEAKAEAFF.

The chain employs TRBV6-5 and TRBJ1-6; TCRdb gives TRBD1 as the D gene, but with no DNA this cannot be confirmed. Germline CDR1 is MNHEY and CDR2 is SVGAGI. CDR3 size: 16 residues. The CDR3 here is CASSYYRGRDNSPLHF.

The chain employs TRBV28 and TRBJ1-2; the D call of TRBD1 rests on TCRdb alone, since no DNA is present to check it. The CDR3 is 15 residues long. Germline-derived CDR1 and CDR2 are MDHEN and SYDVKM. The CDR3 spells CASTAIGGTGYGYTF.

V gene TRBV7-9 combines with J gene TRBJ1-5; the D gene TCRdb calls, TRBD1, cannot be checked with no DNA. CDR1 is SEHNR, CDR2 FQNEAQ, per germline (reference sequence). The CDR3 is 16 amino acids. The CDR3 is CASSATGTGKEQPQHF.

The V call is TRBV2, the J call TRBJ1-1; TCRdb indicates TRBD1, and absent DNA this call remains unverified. The CDR3 runs 16 residues. Germline values: CDR1 SNHLY, CDR2 FYNNEI. CDR3 region: CASSDPRTGMVAEAFF. Combining the CDR3 with reference TRBV2 and TRBJ1-1 gives the whole variable domain EPEVTQTPSHQVTQMGQEVILRCVPISNHLYFYWYRQILGQKVEFLVSFYNNEISEKSEIFDDQFSVERPDGSNFTLKIRSTKLEDSAMYFCASSDPRTGMVAEAFFGQGTRLTVV.

The chain recombines TRBV27 with TRBJ2-1; lacking DNA, the TRBD1 call made by TCRdb goes unchecked. This CDR3 comprises 15 residues. Germline V gene sequence: CDR1 MNHEY, CDR2 SMNVEV (reference sequence). This chain's CDR3 is CASSARTGFSNEQFF.

The rearrangement links TRBV28 to TRBJ2-5. Germline CDR1 reads MDHEN; CDR2 reads SYDVKM. The CDR3 length is 17 residues. The CDR3 sequence: CASSYPTGKMYQETQYF.

The chain recombines TRBV20-1 with TRBJ2-1; TCRdb designates TRBD2, a call that cannot be tested without DNA. CDR3 length equals 14 residues. Germline V gene sequence: CDR1 DFQATT, CDR2 SNEGSKA (reference sequence). CDR3 amino acids: CSERRASGINEQFF.

The chain uses TRBV4-3 and TRBJ2-3; TCRdb outputs TRBD1, but without DNA this stays unchecked. This CDR3 has 13 amino acids. Germline V gene sequence: CDR1 LGHNA, CDR2 YSLEER. The CDR3: CASSHTPTDTQYF.

This rearrangement joins TRBV14 to TRBJ2-1; lacking DNA, the TRBD1 call made by TCRdb goes unchecked. Per germline, CDR1 SGHDN and CDR2 FVKESK. There are 18 residues in the CDR3. CDR3: CASSQAPLGWGDHNEQFF.

The rearrangement uses TRBV6-1 and TRBJ2-2. The CDR3 covers 12 residues. Germline lookup yields CDR1 MNHNS and CDR2 SASEGT. This CDR3 reads CASGILAGELFF.

The chain joins TRBV29-1 to TRBJ1-1. The V gene's germline CDR1 is SQVTM and CDR2 ANQGSEA. The CDR3 loop spans 12 amino acids. The CDR3: CSVEALSRQAFF.